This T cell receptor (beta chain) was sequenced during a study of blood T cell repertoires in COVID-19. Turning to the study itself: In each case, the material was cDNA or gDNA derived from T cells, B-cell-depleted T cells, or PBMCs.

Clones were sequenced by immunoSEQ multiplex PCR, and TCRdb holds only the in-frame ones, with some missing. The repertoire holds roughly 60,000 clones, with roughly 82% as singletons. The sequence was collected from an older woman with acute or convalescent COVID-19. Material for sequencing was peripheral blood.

DNA for the CDR3: TGTGCCAGCAGCCTTCACCGGGACAGGGTCTCTGAAGCTTTCTTT. Translation gives CASSLHRDRVSEAFF. The rearrangement joins TRBV9 to TRBJ1-1; 9 positions match TRBD1. With 4 bases clipped from V and 6 bases from J, the junction kept 10 bases outside the gene matches. This CDR3 has 15 amino acids. Looked up from germline, CDR1 is SGDLS and CDR2 is YYNGEE.